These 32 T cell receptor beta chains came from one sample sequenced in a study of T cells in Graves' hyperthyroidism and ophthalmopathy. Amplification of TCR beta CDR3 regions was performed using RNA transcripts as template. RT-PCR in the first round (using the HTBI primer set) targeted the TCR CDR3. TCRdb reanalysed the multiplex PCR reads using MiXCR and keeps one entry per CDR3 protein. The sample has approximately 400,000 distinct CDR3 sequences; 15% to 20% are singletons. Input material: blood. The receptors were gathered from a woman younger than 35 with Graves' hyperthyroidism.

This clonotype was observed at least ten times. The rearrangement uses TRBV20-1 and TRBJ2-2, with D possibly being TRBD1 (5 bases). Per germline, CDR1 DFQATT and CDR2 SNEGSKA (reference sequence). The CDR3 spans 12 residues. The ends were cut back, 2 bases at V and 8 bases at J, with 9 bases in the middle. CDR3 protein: CSARRGWGELFF. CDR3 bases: TGCAGTGCTAGAAGGGGATGGGGGGAGCTGTTTTTT.

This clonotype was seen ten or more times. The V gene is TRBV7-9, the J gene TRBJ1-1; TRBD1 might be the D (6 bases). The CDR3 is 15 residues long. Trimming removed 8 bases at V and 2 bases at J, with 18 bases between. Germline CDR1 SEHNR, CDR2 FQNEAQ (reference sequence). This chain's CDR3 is CASGRQVAINTEAFF. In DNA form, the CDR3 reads TGTGCCAGCGGACGACAGGTTGCGATAAACACTGAAGCTTTCTTT.

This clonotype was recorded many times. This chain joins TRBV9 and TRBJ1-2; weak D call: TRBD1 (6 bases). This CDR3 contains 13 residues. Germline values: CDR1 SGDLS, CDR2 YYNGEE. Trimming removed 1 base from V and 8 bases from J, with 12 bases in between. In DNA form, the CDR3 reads TGTGCCAGCAGCGTAACGACAGGAGGCGGCTACACCTTC. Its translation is CASSVTTGGGYTF.

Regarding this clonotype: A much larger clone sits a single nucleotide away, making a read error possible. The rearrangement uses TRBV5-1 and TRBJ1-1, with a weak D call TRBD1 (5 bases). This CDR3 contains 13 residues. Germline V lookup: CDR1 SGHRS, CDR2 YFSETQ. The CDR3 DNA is TGCGCCACCCAGTTCGGCGCGGACACTGAAGCTTGCTTT. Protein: CATQFGADTEACF.

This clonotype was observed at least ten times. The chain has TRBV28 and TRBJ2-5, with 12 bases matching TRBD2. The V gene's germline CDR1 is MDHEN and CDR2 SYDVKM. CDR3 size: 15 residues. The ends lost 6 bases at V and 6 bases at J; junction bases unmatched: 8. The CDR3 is CASRGGLAGAQTQYF. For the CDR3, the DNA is TGTGCCAGCAGGGGGGGACTAGCGGGTGCCCAGACCCAGTACTTC.

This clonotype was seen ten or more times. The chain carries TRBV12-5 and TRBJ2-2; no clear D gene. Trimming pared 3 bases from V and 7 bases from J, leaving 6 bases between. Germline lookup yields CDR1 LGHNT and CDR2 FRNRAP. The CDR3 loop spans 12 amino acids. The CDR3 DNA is TGTGCTAGTGGTTTTGAAATCGGGGAGCTGTTTTTT. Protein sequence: CASGFEIGELFF.

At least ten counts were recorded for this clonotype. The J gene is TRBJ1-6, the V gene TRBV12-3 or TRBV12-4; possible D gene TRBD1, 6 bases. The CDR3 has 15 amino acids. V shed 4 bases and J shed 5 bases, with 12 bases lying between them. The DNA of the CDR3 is TGTGCCAGCAGTTCCTGGGGGGCCCATAATTCACCCCTCCACTTT. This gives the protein CASSSWGAHNSPLHF.

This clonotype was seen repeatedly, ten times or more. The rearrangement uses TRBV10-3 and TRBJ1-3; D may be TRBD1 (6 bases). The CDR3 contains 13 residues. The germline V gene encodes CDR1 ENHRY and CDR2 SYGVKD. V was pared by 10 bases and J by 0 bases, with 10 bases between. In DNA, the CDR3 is TGTGCCACTCACAGGGACTCTGGAAACACCATATATTTT. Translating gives CATHRDSGNTIYF.

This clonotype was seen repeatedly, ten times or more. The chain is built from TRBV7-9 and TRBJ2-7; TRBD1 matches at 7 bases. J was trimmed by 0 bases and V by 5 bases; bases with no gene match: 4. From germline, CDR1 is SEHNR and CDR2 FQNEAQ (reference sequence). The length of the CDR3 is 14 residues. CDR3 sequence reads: CASSIDRDSYEQYF. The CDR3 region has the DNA TGTGCCAGCAGCATTGACAGGGACTCCTACGAGCAGTACTTC.

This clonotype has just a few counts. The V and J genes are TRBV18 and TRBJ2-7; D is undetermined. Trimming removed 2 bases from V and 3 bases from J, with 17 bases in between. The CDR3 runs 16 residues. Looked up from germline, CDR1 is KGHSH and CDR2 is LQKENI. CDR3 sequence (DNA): TGTGCCAGCTCACCATTGAAGGAGCCTCGGGTCTACGAGCAGTACTTC. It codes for CASSPLKEPRVYEQYF. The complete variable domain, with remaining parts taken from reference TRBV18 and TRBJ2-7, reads NAGVMQNPRHLVRRRGQEARLRCSPMKGHSHVYWYRQLPEEGLKFMVYLQKENIIDESGMPKERFSAEFPKEGPSILRIQQVVRGDSAAYFCASSPLKEPRVYEQYFGPGTRLTVT.

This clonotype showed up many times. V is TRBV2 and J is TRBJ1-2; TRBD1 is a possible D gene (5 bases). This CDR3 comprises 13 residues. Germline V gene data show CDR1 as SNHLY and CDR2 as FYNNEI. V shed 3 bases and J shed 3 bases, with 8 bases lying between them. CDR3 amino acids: CASSEGGYYGYTF. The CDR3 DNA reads TGTGCCAGCAGTGAGGGGGGGTACTATGGCTACACCTTC. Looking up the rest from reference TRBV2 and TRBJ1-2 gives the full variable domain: EPEVTQTPSHQVTQMGQEVILRCVPISNHLYFYWYRQILGQKVEFLVSFYNNEISEKSEIFDDQFSVERPDGSNFTLKIRSTKLEDSAMYFCASSEGGYYGYTFGSGTRLTVV.

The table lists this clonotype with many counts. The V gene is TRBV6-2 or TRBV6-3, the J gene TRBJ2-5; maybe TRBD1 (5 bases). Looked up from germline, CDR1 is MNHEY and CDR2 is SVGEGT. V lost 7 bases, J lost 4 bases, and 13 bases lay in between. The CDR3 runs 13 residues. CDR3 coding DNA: TGTGCCAGCACTCAGGGTAGTAGAGAGACCCAGTACTTC. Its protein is CASTQGSRETQYF.

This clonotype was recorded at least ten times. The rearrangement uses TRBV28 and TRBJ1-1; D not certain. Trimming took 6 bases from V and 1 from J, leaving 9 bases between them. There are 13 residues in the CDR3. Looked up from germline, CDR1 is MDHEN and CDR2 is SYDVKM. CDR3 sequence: CASRVTRNTEAFF. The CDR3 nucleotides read TGTGCCAGCAGGGTCACGCGGAACACTGAAGCTTTCTTT.

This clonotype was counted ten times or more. CDR3 residues: CASSLGVAYEQYF. The DNA for the CDR3 is TGCGCCAGCAGCTTGGGGGTAGCCTACGAGCAGTACTTC. The chain is built from TRBV5-1 and TRBJ2-7, with no clear D. V lost 0 bases to trimming and J lost 2 bases, with 6 bases between them. This CDR3 comprises 13 residues. The germline CDR1 and CDR2 sequences are SGHRS and YFSETQ. Complete variable domain (other parts from reference TRBV5-1 and TRBJ2-7): KAGVTQTPRYLIKTRGQQVTLSCSPISGHRSVSWYQQTPGQGLQFLFEYFSETQRNKGNFPGRFSGRQFSNSRSEMNVSTLELGDSALYLCASSLGVAYEQYFGPGTRLTVT.

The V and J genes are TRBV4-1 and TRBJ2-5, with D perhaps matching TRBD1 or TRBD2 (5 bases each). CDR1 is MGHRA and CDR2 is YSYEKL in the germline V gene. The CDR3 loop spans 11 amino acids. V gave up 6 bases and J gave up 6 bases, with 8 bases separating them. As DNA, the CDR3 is TGCGCCAGCAGTGGGGGAAAGACCCAGTACTTC. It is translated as CASSGGKTQYF.

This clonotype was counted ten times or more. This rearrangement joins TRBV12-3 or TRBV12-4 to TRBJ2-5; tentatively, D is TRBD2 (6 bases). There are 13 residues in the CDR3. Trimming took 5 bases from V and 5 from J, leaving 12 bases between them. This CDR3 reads CASSLEGPETQYF. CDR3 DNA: TGTGCCAGCAGTCTGGAGGGTCCTGAGACCCAGTACTTC.

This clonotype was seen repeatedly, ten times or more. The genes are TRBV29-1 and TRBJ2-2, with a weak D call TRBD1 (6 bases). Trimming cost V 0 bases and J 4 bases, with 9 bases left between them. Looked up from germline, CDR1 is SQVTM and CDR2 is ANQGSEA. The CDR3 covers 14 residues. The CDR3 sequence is CSVEEGASTGELFF. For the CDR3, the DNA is TGCAGCGTTGAAGAGGGGGCGAGCACCGGGGAGCTGTTTTTT.

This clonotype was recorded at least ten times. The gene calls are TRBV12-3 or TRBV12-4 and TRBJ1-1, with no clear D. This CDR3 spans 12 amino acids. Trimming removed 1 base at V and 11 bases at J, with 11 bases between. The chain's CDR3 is CASSLVPSRAFF. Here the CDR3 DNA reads TGTGCCAGCAGTTTAGTCCCCTCGAGGGCTTTCTTT.

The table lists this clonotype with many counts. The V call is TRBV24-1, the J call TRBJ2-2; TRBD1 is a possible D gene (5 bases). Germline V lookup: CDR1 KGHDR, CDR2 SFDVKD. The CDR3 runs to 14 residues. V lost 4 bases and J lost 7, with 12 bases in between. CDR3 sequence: CATSDDRALGELFF. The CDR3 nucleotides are TGTGCCACCAGTGACGACAGAGCCCTCGGGGAGCTGTTTTTT.

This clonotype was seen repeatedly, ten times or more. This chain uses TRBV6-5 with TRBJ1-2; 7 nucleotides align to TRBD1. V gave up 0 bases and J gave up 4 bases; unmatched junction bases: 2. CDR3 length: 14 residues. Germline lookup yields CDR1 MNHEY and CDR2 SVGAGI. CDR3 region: CASSYSGGGYGYTF. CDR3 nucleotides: TGTGCCAGCAGTTACTCAGGGGGCGGCTATGGCTACACCTTC.

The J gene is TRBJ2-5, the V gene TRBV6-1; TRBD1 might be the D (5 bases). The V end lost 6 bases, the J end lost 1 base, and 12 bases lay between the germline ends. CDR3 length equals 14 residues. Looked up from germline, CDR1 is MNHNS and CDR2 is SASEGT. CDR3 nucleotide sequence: TGTGCCAGCAGCTCCGGACACCTCCAAGAGACCCAGTACTTC. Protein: CASSSGHLQETQYF.

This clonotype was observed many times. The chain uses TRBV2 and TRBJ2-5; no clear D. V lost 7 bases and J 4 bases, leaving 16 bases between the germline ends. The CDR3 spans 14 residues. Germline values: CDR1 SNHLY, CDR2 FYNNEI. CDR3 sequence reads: CASTAALRRETQYF. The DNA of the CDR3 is TGTGCCAGCACCGCGGCCCTGAGACGAGAGACCCAGTACTTC.

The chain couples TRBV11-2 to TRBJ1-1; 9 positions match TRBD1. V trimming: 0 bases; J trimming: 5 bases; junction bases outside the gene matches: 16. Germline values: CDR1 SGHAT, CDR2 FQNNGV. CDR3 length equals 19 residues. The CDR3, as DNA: TGTGCCAGCAGCTTAGATCCGTATTTGGGGACAGGGAGGGGTACTGAAGCTTTCTTT. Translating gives CASSLDPYLGTGRGTEAFF.

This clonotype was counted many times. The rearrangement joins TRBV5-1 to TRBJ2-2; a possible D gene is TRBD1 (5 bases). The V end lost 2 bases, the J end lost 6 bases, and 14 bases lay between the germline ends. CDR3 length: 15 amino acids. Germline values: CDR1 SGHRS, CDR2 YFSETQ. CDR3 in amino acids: CASSFERMGPGELFF. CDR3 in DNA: TGCGCCAGCAGCTTTGAAAGGATGGGGCCCGGGGAGCTGTTTTTT.

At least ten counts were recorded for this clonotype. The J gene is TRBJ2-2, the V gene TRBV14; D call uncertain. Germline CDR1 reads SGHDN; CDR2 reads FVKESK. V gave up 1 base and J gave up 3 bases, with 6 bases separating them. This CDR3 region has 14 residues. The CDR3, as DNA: TGTGCCAGCAGCCAAGGGCCATACACCGGGGAGCTGTTTTTT. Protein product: CASSQGPYTGELFF.

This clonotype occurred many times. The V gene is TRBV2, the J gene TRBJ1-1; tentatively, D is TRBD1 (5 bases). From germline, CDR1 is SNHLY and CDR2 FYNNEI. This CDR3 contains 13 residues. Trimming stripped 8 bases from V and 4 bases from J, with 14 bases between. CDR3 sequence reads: CASAFGGGTEAFF. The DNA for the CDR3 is TGTGCCAGCGCCTTCGGGGGAGGCACTGAAGCTTTCTTT.

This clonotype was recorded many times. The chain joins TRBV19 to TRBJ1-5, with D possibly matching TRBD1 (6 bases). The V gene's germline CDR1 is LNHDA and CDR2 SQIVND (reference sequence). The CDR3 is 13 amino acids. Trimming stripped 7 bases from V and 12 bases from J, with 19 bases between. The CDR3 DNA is TGTGCCAGTACCAAAAACGCGGCAGGGGACCAGCATTTT. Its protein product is CASTKNAAGDQHF.

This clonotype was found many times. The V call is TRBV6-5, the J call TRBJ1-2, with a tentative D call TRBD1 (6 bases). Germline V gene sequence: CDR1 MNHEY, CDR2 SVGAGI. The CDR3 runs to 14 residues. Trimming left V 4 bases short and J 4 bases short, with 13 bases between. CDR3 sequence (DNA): TGTGCCAGCAGTTTGAGGACAGTAGTCTATGGCTACACCTTC. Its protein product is CASSLRTVVYGYTF.

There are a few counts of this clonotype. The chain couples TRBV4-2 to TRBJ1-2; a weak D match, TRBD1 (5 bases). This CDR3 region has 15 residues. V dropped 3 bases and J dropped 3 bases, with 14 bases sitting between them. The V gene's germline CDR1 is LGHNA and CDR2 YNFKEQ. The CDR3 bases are TGTGCCAGCAGCCAGGGACTCGGACTAGACTATGGCTACACCTTC. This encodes CASSQGLGLDYGYTF.

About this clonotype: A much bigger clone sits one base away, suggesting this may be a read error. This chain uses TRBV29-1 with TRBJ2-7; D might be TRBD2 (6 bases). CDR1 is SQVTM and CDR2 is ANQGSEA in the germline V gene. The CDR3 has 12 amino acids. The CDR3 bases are TGCAGCGCGGGTGACGGGGGTCGCGAGCAGTGCTTC. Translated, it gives CSAGDGGREQCF.

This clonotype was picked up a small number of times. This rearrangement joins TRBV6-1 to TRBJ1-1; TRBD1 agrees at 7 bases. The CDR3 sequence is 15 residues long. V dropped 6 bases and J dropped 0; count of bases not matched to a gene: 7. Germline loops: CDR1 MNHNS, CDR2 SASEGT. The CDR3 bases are TGTGCCAGCAGCCAGTCAGGACAGGTGAACACTGAAGCTTTCTTT. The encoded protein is CASSQSGQVNTEAFF.

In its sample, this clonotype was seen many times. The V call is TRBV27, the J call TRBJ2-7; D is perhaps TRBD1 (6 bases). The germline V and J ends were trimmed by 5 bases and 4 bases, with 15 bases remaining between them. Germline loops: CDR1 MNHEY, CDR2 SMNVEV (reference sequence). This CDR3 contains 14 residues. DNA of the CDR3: TGTGCCAGCAGTACCGCGACAGGTGTGTACGAGCAGTACTTC. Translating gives CASSTATGVYEQYF.